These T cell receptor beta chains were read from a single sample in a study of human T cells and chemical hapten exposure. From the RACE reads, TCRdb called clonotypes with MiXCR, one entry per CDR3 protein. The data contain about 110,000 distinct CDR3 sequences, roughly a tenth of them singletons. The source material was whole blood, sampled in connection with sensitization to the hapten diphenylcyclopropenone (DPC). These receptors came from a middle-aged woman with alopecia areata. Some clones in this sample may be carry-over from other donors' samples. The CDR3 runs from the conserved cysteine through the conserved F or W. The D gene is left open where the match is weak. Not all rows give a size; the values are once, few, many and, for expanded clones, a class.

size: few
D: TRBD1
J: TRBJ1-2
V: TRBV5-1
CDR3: CASSWDRASYGYTF
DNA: TGCGCCAGCAGCTGGGACAGGGCCAGCTATGGCTACACCTTC

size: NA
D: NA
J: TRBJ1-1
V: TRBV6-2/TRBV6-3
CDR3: CASSSLGLNTEAFF
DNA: TGTGCCAGCAGTTCTCTTGGCCTGAACACTGAAGCTTTCTTT

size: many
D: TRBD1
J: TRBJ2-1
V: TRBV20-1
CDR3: CSAKDRGYHEQFF
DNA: TGCAGTGCGAAGGACAGGGGATACCATGAGCAGTTCTTC

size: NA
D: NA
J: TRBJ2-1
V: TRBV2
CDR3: CASSKAGLSSYNEQFF
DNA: TGTGCCAGCAGTAAAGCGGGCCTTAGCTCCTACAATGAGCAGTTCTTC

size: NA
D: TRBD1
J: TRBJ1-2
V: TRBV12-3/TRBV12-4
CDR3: CASSSPGGSHGYTF
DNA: TGTGCCAGCAGTTCCCCAGGGGGGAGCCATGGCTACACCTTC

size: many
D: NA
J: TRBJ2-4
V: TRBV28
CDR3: CASSLGRYWDIQYF
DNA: TGTGCCAGCAGTTTGGGACGATATTGGGACATTCAGTACTTC

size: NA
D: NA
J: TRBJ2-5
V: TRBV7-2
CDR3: CASSRLMPPGETQYF
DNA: TGTGCCAGCAGCCGCCTCATGCCCCCAGGAGAGACCCAGTACTTC

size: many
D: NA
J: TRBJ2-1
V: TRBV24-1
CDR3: CATRGYYNEQFF
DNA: TGTGCCACCAGGGGGTACTACAATGAGCAGTTCTTC

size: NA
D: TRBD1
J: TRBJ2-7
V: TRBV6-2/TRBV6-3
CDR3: CATSDRGDYEQYF
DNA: TGTGCCACTTCGGACAGGGGCGACTACGAGCAGTACTTC

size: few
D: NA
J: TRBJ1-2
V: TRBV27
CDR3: CASSPGLRANYDYTF
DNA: TGTGCCAGCAGTCCGGGCCTTAGAGCTAACTATGACTACACCTTC

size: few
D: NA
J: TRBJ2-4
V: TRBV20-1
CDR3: CSARDSGKSKNIQYF
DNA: TGCAGTGCTAGAGATTCAGGGAAGAGTAAAAACATTCAGTACTTC

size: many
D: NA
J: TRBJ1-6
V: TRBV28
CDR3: CASRQQGLIPSSPLHF
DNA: TGTGCCAGCAGGCAGCAGGGGTTAATTCCCAGCTCACCCCTCCACTTT

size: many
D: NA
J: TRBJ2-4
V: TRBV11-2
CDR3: CASSLAGENIQYF
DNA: TGTGCCAGCAGCTTAGCCGGGGAGAACATTCAGTACTTC

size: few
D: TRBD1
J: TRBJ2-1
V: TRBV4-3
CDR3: CASSQVPGQGNEQFF
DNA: TGCGCCAGCAGCCAAGTTCCGGGACAGGGAAATGAGCAGTTCTTC

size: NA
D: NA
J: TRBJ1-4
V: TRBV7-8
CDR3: CASSPRTAPLEKLFF
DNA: TGTGCCAGCAGCCCGAGGACAGCTCCGTTAGAAAAACTGTTTTTT

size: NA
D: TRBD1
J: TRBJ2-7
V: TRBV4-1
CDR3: CASSETGDEQYF
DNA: TGCGCCAGCAGCGAAACAGGGGACGAGCAGTACTTC

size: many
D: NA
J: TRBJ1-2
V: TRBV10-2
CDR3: CASSDYTQGYGYTF
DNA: TGCGCCAGCAGTGATTACACCCAAGGCTATGGCTACACCTTC

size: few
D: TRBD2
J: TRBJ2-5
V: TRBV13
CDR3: CASRPLTSGGSGTQYF
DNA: TGTGCCAGCAGGCCCTTGACTAGCGGTGGATCGGGGACCCAGTACTTC

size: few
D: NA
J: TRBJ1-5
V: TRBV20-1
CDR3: CSARSPLLYQPQHF
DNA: TGCAGTGCTAGGTCCCCGCTCCTATATCAGCCCCAGCATTTT

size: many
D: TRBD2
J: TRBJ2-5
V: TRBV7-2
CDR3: CASSLLVAGGPSGETQYF
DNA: TGTGCCAGCAGCTTACTGGTAGCGGGGGGCCCCTCGGGAGAGACCCAGTACTTC

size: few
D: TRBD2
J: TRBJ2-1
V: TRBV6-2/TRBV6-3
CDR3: CASSRTSGGLNNEQFF
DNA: TGTGCCAGCAGCAGGACTAGCGGGGGACTCAACAATGAGCAGTTCTTC

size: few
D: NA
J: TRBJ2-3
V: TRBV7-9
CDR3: CASSLGWRGDTDTQYF
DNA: TGTGCCAGCAGCTTAGGGTGGCGGGGAGACACAGATACGCAGTATTTT

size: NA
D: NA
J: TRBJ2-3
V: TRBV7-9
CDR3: CASRYITDTQYF
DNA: TGTGCCAGCAGGTACATTACAGATACGCAGTATTTT

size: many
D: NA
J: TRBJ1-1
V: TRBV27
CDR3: CASSSGGTEAFF
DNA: TGTGCCAGCAGTTCTGGGGGCACTGAAGCTTTCTTT

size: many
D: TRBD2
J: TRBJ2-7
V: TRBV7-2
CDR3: CASSLERGGLYEQYF
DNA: TGTGCCAGCAGCTTAGAGCGGGGGGGTCTCTACGAGCAGTACTTC

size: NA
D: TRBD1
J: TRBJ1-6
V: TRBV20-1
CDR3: CSARGDRELNSPLHF
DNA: TGCAGTGCTAGAGGGGACAGAGAACTAAATTCACCCCTCCACTTT

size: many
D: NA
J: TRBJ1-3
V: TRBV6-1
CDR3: CASRRISGNTIYF
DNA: TGTGCCAGCAGACGGATCTCTGGAAACACCATATATTTT

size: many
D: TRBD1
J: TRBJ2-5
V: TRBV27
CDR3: CASRQLTGGAETQYF
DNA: TGTGCCAGCAGGCAGCTGACAGGGGGCGCAGAGACCCAGTACTTC

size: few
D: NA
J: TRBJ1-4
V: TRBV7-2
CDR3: CASSQDVATNEKLFF
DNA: TGTGCCAGCAGCCAGGACGTTGCAACTAATGAAAAACTGTTTTTT

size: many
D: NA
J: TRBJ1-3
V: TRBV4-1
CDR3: CASSQRKLSPGNTIYF
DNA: TGCGCCAGCAGCCAACGGAAGCTCTCGCCTGGAAACACCATATATTTT

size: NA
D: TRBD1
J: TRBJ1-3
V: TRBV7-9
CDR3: CASSSPVGTGVSGNTIYF
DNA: TGTGCCAGCAGCTCCCCTGTTGGGACAGGGGTCTCTGGAAACACCATATATTTT

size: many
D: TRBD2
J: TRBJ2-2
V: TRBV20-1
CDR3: CSATTGLAGSTGELFF
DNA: TGCAGTGCTACCACTGGACTAGCGGGGAGCACCGGGGAGCTGTTTTTT

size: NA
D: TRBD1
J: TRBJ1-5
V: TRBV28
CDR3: CASNKDRGVNSNQPQHF
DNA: TGTGCCAGCAATAAGGACAGGGGAGTTAATAGCAATCAGCCCCAGCATTTT

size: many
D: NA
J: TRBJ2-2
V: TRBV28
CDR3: CASSFGGAGAVYTGELFF
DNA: TGTGCCAGCAGTTTCGGCGGGGCGGGCGCCGTATACACCGGGGAGCTGTTTTTT

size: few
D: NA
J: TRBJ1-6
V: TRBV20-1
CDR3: CSASGTQYNSPLHF
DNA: TGCAGTGCTAGCGGGACTCAGTATAATTCACCCCTCCACTTT

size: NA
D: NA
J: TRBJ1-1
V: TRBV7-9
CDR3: CASSFAAYRGGEAFF
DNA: TGTGCCAGCAGCTTCGCCGCCTATCGGGGTGGTGAAGCTTTCTTT

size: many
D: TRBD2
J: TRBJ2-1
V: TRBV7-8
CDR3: CASNLPTSGEAYNEQFF
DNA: TGTGCCAGCAACCTCCCCACTAGCGGGGAGGCCTACAATGAGCAGTTCTTC

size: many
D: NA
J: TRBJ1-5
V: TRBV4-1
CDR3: CASTRLLGPNQPQHF
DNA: TGCGCCAGCACCAGACTGCTGGGACCCAATCAGCCCCAGCATTTT

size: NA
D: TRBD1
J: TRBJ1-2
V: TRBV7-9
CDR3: CASRIGTGYGYTF
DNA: TGTGCCAGCAGGATCGGGACAGGTTATGGCTACACCTTC

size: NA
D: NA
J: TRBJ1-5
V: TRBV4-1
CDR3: CASSQDGWQGGLDQPQHF
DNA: TGCGCCAGCAGCCAAGATGGTTGGCAGGGAGGTTTGGATCAGCCCCAGCATTTT

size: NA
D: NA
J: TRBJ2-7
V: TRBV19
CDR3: CASSIDGAGRFYEQYF
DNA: TGTGCCAGTAGTATAGATGGGGCAGGGAGGTTTTACGAGCAGTACTTC

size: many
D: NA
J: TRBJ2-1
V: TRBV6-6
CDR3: CASSPTGDEQFF
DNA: TGTGCCAGCAGTCCTACGGGGGATGAGCAGTTCTTC

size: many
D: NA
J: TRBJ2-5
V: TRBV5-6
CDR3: CASSLVALEETQYF
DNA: TGTGCCAGCAGCTTGGTAGCTTTAGAGGAGACCCAGTACTTC

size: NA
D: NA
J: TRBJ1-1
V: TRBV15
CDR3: CATSRDNLNTEAFF
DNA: TGTGCCACCAGCAGAGATAACCTGAACACTGAAGCTTTCTTT

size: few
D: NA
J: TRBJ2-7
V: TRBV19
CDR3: CASSPSQGSYEQYF
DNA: TGTGCCAGTAGTCCTTCCCAGGGTTCCTACGAGCAGTACTTC

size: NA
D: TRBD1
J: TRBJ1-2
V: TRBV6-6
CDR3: CASSSEQGARGYGYTF
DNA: TGTGCCAGCAGCTCGGAACAGGGGGCCAGGGGGTATGGCTACACCTTC

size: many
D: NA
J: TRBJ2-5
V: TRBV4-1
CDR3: CASSQLGFATQYF
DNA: TGCGCCAGCAGCCAACTGGGCTTTGCGACCCAGTACTTC

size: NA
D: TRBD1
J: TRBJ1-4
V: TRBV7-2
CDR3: CASTGLTGGLERLFF
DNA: TGTGCCAGCACTGGGCTGACAGGGGGCCTTGAAAGACTGTTTTTT

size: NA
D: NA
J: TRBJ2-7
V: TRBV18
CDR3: CASSPERGAYEQYF
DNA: TGTGCCAGCTCACCAGAGAGGGGGGCCTACGAGCAGTACTTC

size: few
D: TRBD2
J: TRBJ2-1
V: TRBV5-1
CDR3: CASSLEAGRAYNEQFF
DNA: TGCGCCAGCAGCTTGGAGGCAGGGAGGGCCTACAATGAGCAGTTCTTC

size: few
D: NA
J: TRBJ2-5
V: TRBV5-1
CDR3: CASSYQGIETQYF
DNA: TGCGCCAGCAGCTATCAGGGGATAGAGACCCAGTACTTC

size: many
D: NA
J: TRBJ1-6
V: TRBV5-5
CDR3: CASSLVPGTNSPLHF
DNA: TGTGCCAGCAGCTTGGTTCCAGGGACTAATTCACCCCTCCACTTT

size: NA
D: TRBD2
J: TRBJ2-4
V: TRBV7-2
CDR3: CASSLAAGGAKNIQYF
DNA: TGTGCCAGCAGCTTAGCAGCGGGGGGGGCGAAAAACATTCAGTACTTC

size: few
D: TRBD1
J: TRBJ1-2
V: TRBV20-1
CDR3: CSASGRGRHGYTF
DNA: TGCAGTGCTAGTGGCAGGGGGCGGCATGGCTACACCTTC

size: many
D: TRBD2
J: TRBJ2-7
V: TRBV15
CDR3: CATSRETTGTRWTEQYF
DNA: TGTGCCACCAGCAGAGAGACTACCGGGACTAGATGGACCGAGCAGTACTTC

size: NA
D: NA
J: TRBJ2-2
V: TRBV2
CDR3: CASSAQGFAGELFF
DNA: TGTGCCAGCAGTGCACAGGGTTTTGCCGGGGAGCTGTTTTTT

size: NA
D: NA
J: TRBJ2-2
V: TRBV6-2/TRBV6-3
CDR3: CASRYHFSEVGELFF
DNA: TGTGCCAGCAGATACCATTTTTCTGAGGTTGGGGAGCTGTTTTTT

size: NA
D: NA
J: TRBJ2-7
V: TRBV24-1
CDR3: CATSGTQTYEQYF
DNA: TGTGCCACCAGTGGGACACAAACCTACGAGCAGTACTTC

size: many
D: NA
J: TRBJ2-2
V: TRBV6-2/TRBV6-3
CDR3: CASIGGPGELFF
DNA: TGTGCCAGCATCGGGGGACCCGGGGAGCTGTTTTTT